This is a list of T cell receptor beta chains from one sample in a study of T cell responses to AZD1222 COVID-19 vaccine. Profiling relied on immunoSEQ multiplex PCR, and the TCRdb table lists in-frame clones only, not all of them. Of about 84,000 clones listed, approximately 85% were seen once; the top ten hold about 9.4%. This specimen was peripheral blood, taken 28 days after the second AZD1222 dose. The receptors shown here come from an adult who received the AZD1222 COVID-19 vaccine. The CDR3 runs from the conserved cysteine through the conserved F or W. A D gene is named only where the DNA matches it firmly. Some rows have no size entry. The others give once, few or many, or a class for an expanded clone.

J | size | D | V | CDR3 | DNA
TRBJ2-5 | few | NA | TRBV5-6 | CASSLVARGVLQETQYF | TGTGCCAGCAGCTTGGTTGCCAGGGGCGTTCTCCAAGAGACCCAGTACTTC
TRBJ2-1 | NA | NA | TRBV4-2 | CASSQDAVVFYNEQFF | TGTGCCAGCAGCCAAGATGCGGTAGTTTTCTACAATGAGCAGTTCTTC
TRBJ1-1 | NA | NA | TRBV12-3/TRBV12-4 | CASSPSYLGEAFF | TGTGCCAGCAGTCCATCGTACTTGGGAGAAGCTTTCTTT
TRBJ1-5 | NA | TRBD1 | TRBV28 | CASSLRTETLRGQPQHF | TGTGCCAGCAGTTTACGGACAGAAACCCTCAGGGGGCAGCCCCAGCATTTT
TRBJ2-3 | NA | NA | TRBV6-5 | CASSYQVTDTQYF | TGTGCCAGCAGTTATCAGGTCACAGATACGCAGTATTTT
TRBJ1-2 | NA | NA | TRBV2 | CASSEVTGSNYGYTF | TGTGCCAGCAGTGAAGTAACGGGATCTAACTATGGCTACACCTTC
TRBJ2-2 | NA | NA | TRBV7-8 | CASSFAGANTGELFF | TGTGCCAGCAGCTTTGCGGGGGCTAACACCGGGGAGCTGTTTTTT
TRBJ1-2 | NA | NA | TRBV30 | CAWTGSPNYGYTF | TGTGCCTGGACCGGTTCTCCTAACTATGGCTACACCTTC
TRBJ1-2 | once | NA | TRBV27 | CASKPSGSNYGYTF | TGTGCCAGCAAGCCGTCGGGCAGCAACTATGGCTACACCTTC
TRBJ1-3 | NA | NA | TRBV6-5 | CASRIGNTIYF | TGTGCCAGTCGAATTGGAAACACCATATATTTT
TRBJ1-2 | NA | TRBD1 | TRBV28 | CASTPTRQGNYGYTF | TGTGCCAGCACCCCGACCAGACAGGGGAACTATGGCTACACCTTC
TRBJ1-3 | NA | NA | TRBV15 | CATSRDRGVSGNTIYF | TGTGCCACCAGCAGAGATCGCGGGGTCTCTGGAAACACCATATATTTT
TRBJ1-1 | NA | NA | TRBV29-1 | CSVRAIANTEAFF | TGCAGCGTTCGGGCGATAGCGAACACTGAAGCTTTCTTT
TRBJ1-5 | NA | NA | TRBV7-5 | CARSLTEGYSNQPQHF | TGTGCCAGAAGCTTAACAGAGGGTTATAGCAATCAGCCCCAGCATTTT
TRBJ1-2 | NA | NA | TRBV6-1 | CASSEPSHLGGAYRGYTF | TGTGCCAGCAGTGAACCCTCCCACCTAGGGGGGGCGTATAGGGGCTACACCTTC
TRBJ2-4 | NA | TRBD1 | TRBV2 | CASIWTGLAKNIQYF | TGTGCCAGCATCTGGACAGGCCTAGCCAAAAACATTCAGTACTTC
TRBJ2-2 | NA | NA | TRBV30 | CAWRRNTGELFF | TGTGCCTGGAGACGGAACACCGGGGAGCTGTTTTTT
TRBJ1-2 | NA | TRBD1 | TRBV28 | CASSWGQGTARGYTF | TGTGCCAGCAGTTGGGGACAGGGGACAGCAAGGGGCTACACCTTC
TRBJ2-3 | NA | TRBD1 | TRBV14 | CASSIRTGKGDTQYF | TGTGCCAGCAGTATTCGGACAGGGAAGGGAGATACGCAGTATTTT
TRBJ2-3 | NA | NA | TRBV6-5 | CASRGGQSTDTQYF | TGTGCCAGCAGGGGGGGACAGAGCACAGATACGCAGTATTTT
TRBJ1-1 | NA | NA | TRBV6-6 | CASSYANTEAFF | TGTGCCAGCAGTTACGCTAACACTGAAGCTTTCTTT
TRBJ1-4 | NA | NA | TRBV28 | CASSPGLTWEKLFF | TGTGCCAGCAGTCCAGGGTTAACGTGGGAAAAACTGTTTTTT
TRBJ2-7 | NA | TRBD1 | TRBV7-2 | CASSVGTDEIDEQYF | TGTGCCAGCAGCGTGGGGACAGACGAGATTGACGAGCAGTACTTC
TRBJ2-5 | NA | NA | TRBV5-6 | CASSFLAGETQYF | TGTGCCAGCAGCTTTTTGGCTGGAGAGACCCAGTACTTC
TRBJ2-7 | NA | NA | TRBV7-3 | CASSLMWGDEQYF | TGTGCCAGCAGCTTAATGTGGGGGGACGAGCAGTACTTC
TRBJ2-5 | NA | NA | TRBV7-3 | CASSLWDGETQYF | TGTGCCAGCAGCTTATGGGACGGGGAGACCCAGTACTTC
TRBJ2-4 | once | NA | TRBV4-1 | CASSPTLGQKRLKKYF | TGCGCCAGCAGCCCAACCTTGGGGCAGAAGCGGTTGAAGAAGTACTTC
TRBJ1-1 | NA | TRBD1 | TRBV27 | CASKTGTGYWNTEAFF | TGTGCCAGCAAGACCGGGACAGGGTATTGGAACACTGAAGCTTTCTTT
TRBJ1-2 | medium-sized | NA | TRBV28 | CASSPGLGSWYGYTF | TGTGCCAGCAGTCCGGGACTTGGGTCATGGTATGGCTACACCTTC
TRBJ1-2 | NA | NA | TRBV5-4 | CASSPPGRVNGYTF | TGTGCCAGCAGCCCGCCAGGGAGGGTCAATGGCTACACCTTC
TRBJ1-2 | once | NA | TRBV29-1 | CSVQRVAYGYTF | TGCAGCGTGCAGAGGGTAGCATATGGCTACACCTTC
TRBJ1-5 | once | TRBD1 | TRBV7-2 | CASSNKDRGINQPQHF | TGTGCCAGCAGCAACAAAGACAGGGGAATTAATCAGCCCCAGCATTTT
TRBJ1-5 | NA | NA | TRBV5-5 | CASSPERNQPQHF | TGTGCCAGCAGCCCAGAGAGAAATCAGCCCCAGCATTTT
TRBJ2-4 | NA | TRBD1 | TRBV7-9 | CASSSFRALTGSKNIQYF | TGTGCCAGCAGTTCCTTTCGGGCACTGACAGGGAGCAAAAACATTCAGTACTTC
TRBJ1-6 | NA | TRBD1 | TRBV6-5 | CASSYNRGSYNSPLHF | TGTGCCAGCAGTTACAACAGGGGGAGCTATAATTCACCCCTCCACTTT
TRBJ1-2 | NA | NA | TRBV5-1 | CASSLGQSANYGYTF | TGCGCCAGCAGCTTGGGACAGTCAGCTAACTATGGCTACACCTTC
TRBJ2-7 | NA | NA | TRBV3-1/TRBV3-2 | CASSATYEQYF | TGTGCCAGCAGCGCCACATACGAGCAGTACTTC
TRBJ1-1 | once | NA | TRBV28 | CASSLDTGSTEAFF | TGTGCCAGCAGTTTGGACACAGGCTCCACTGAAGCTTTCTTT
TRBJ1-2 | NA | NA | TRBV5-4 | CASSLEPSNYGYTF | TGTGCCAGCAGCTTGGAACCATCAAACTATGGCTACACCTTC
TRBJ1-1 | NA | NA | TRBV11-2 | CASSLFGTMNTEAFF | TGTGCCAGCAGCTTGTTTGGGACCATGAACACTGAAGCTTTCTTT
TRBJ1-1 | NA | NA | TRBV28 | CASSFGGAYTEAFF | TGTGCCAGCAGTTTCGGGGGCGCCTACACTGAAGCTTTCTTT
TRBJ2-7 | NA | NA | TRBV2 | CASSEPKDREKF | TGTGCCAGCAGTGAGCCCAAGGACAGAGAGAAATTC
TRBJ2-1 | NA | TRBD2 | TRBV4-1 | CASSQGGLAYNEQFF | TGCGCCAGCAGCCAGGGTGGACTAGCCTACAATGAGCAGTTCTTC
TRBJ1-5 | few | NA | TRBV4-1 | CASSQAWTDNQPQHF | TGCGCCAGCAGCCAAGCTTGGACAGATAATCAGCCCCAGCATTTT
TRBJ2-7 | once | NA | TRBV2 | CASAWTPQEQYF | TGTGCCAGCGCTTGGACACCCCAGGAGCAGTACTTC
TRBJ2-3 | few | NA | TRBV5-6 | CASSLVRGSRTDTQYF | TGTGCCAGCAGCTTGGTAAGGGGGTCGAGAACAGATACGCAGTATTTT
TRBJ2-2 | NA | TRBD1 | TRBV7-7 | CASSLGLQGSVTGELFF | TGTGCTAGCAGCTTAGGGTTACAGGGGAGTGTCACCGGGGAGCTGTTTTTT
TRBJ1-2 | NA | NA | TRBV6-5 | CASSYASANYGYTF | TGTGCCAGCAGTTACGCCAGCGCTAACTATGGCTACACCTTC
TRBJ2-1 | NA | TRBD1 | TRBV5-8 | CASSFGQGHHNEQFF | TGTGCCAGCAGCTTTGGACAGGGGCACCACAATGAGCAGTTCTTC